The 25 T cell receptor beta chains reported below all come from one sample, sequenced in a study of neurological immune-mediated disorders. Using its own MiXCR run on the 5' RACE reads, TCRdb lists one record per CDR3 protein. The sample yields about 62,000 distinct CDR3 sequences, roughly 3.5% seen once. Sample: PBMCs. The receptor set was obtained from a woman aged 45-59 years with multiple sclerosis.

This clonotype was detected ten times or more. The V and J genes are TRBV12-3 or TRBV12-4 and TRBJ2-1; D might be TRBD2 (5 bases). This CDR3 is built from 12 residues. Deletions cut 2 bases from V and 10 bases from J, with 9 bases between. The CDR3 here is CASSLPGMEQFF. The CDR3 DNA sequence: TGTGCCAGCAGTTTACCCGGGATGGAGCAGTTCTTC.

This clonotype was recorded at least ten times. The CDR3 reads CASSVAGPVTYEQYF. The CDR3 nucleotides are TGTGCCAGCAGCGTAGCGGGCCCCGTCACCTACGAGCAGTACTTC. This rearrangement joins TRBV9 to TRBJ2-7; D is unclear. V was shortened by 0 bases and J by 2 bases, with 12 bases between the two germline ends. Germline loops: CDR1 SGDLS, CDR2 YYNGEE. The CDR3 consists of 15 residues.

This clonotype was counted a few times. The chain uses TRBV7-2 and TRBJ2-3; a possible D gene is TRBD2 (6 bases). The V end was cut by 7 bases, the J end by 6 bases, with 17 bases between. Germline V gene lookup returns CDR1 SGHTA and CDR2 FQGNSA. The CDR3 loop spans 14 amino acids. This CDR3 is CASIVSGLRDTQYF. For the CDR3, the DNA is TGTGCCAGCATCGTTAGCGGTCTTAGGGATACGCAGTATTTT.

This clonotype was recorded many times. The chain uses TRBV7-3 and TRBJ2-7; 10 bases agree with TRBD1. Germline lookup yields CDR1 SGHTA and CDR2 FQGTGA. Trimming at V came to 5 bases and at J to 5 bases, leaving 9 bases not matched to a gene. The CDR3 spans 15 residues. In DNA form, the CDR3 reads TGTGCCAGCAGCCTCATCCGGGACAGGGGCCACGAGCAGTACTTC. This codes for CASSLIRDRGHEQYF.

This clonotype was seen at least ten times. The V call is TRBV5-1, the J call TRBJ1-3; TRBD1 matches at 7 bases. This CDR3 is 14 amino acids long. Germline V CDR1 and CDR2: SGHRS, YFSETQ. Unmatched junction bases numbered 0, after V lost 0 bases and J lost 3 bases. CDR3 bases: TGCGCCAGCAGCTTGGACAGGGGTGGAAACACCATATATTTT. It translates to CASSLDRGGNTIYF.

This clonotype qualifies as medium-sized (0.01 to 0.1%). The rearrangement uses TRBV5-1 and TRBJ2-3; 10 bases are a match to TRBD2. J was trimmed by 2 bases and V by 3 bases; bases with no gene match: 9. CDR1 SGHRS and CDR2 YFSETQ come from the germline V gene. This CDR3 comprises 17 residues. CDR3 sequence (DNA): TGCGCCAGCAGCTCGAGGACTAGCGGAGACCACACAGATACGCAGTATTTT. Amino acids: CASSSRTSGDHTDTQYF.

Sample share makes this clonotype large. The gene calls are TRBV4-2 and TRBJ2-2; D possibly matches TRBD1 or TRBD2 (6 bases each). The germline V and J ends were trimmed by 0 bases and 4 bases, with 15 bases remaining between them. The CDR3 runs 17 residues. Germline V gene lookup returns CDR1 LGHNA and CDR2 YNFKEQ. Here the CDR3 DNA reads TGTGCCAGCAGCCAAGATGAGGGGGGAGTGGTCACCGGGGAGCTGTTTTTT. The encoded protein is CASSQDEGGVVTGELFF.

This clonotype appeared many times. The CDR3 DNA follows: TGTGCCAGCAGCCGAGCGGGGACTCCCGACACCGGGGAGCTGTTTTTT. Its translation: CASSRAGTPDTGELFF. This chain uses TRBV12-3 or TRBV12-4 with TRBJ2-2; 7 nucleotides line up with TRBD2. The ends lost 6 bases at V and 3 bases at J; junction bases unmatched: 10. This CDR3 is 16 amino acids long.

On this clonotype: The germline gene is not matched at one end of the junction; a read error may be the cause. The chain is built from TRBV7-7 and TRBJ2-2; 12 bases agree with TRBD2. The CDR3 is 18 amino acids. The germline V gene has CDR1 SSHAT and CDR2 FNYEAQ (reference sequence). The CDR3, as DNA: TGTGCTAGCAGCTTAGGGCTAGCGGGAGGGCCGAACACCGGGGAGCTGTTTTTT. It is translated as CASSLGLAGGPNTGELFF.

This clonotype was counted many times. V is TRBV29-1 and J is TRBJ1-4; TRBD1 might be the D (6 bases). The CDR3 is made up of 14 amino acids. The V end was cut by 5 bases, the J end by 0 bases, with 10 bases between. Germline CDR1 and CDR2: SQVTM and ANQGSEA. CDR3 residues: CSVRTGSTNEKLFF. In nucleotides, the CDR3 is TGCAGCGTTCGAACAGGGTCAACTAATGAAAAACTGTTTTTT.

The sample holds a few counts of this clonotype. The chain couples TRBV5-1 to TRBJ1-5; D is possibly TRBD1 (5 bases). Germline CDR1 and CDR2: SGHRS and YFSETQ. The length of the CDR3 is 13 residues. Trimming cost V 5 bases and J 5 bases, with 11 bases left between them. The CDR3 spells CASRKGVDQPQHF. As DNA, the CDR3 is TGCGCCAGCAGAAAAGGGGTGGATCAGCCCCAGCATTTT. The complete variable domain, with remaining parts taken from reference TRBV5-1 and TRBJ1-5, reads KAGVTQTPRYLIKTRGQQVTLSCSPISGHRSVSWYQQTPGQGLQFLFEYFSETQRNKGNFPGRFSGRQFSNSRSEMNVSTLELGDSALYLCASRKGVDQPQHFGDGTRLSIL.

This clonotype was seen repeatedly, ten times or more. The rearrangement links TRBV9 to TRBJ1-2; the D is unclear. Germline V gene sequence: CDR1 SGDLS, CDR2 YYNGEE. There are 14 residues in the CDR3. The V end lost 0 bases, the J end lost 7 bases, and 13 bases lay between the germline ends. Here the CDR3 reads CASSVGDRQRGYTF. The CDR3 coding sequence is TGTGCCAGCAGCGTAGGGGATCGGCAACGTGGCTACACCTTC.

This clonotype showed up just a few times. The rearrangement links TRBV19 to TRBJ1-6, with 11 bases that match TRBD1. The V gene's germline CDR1 is LNHDA and CDR2 SQIVND (reference sequence). V was pared by 2 bases and J by 5 bases, with 2 bases of the junction left unmatched. The CDR3 loop spans 16 amino acids. The CDR3 sequence: CASSIRDRGNNSPLHF. The CDR3 coding sequence is TGTGCCAGTAGTATAAGGGACAGGGGGAATAATTCACCCCTCCACTTT.

The table lists this clonotype with many counts. V gene TRBV29-1 combines with J gene TRBJ1-1; D is unclear. Trimming removed 4 bases at V and 5 bases at J, with 5 bases between. From germline, CDR1 is SQVTM and CDR2 ANQGSEA. The CDR3 runs to 10 residues. CDR3 DNA: TGCAGCGTTGTATGGACTGAAGCTTTCTTT. Its protein product is CSVVWTEAFF.

The table lists this clonotype with many counts. The chain has TRBV20-1 and TRBJ2-7; TRBD2 matches 12 bases. The germline CDR1 and CDR2 sequences are DFQATT and SNEGSKA (reference sequence). The V segment lost 0 bases and the J segment 6 bases; nucleotides outside the gene matches: 9. The CDR3 sequence is 16 residues long. CDR3 protein: CSARDRNGLAGSEQYF. In nucleotides, the CDR3 is TGCAGTGCTAGAGATAGGAACGGACTAGCGGGATCCGAGCAGTACTTC.

This clonotype was seen at least ten times. The genes are TRBV15 and TRBJ2-5, with 9 nucleotides matching TRBD2. The germline V gene has CDR1 LNHNV and CDR2 YYDKDF (reference sequence). J gave up 3 bases and V 1 base, and 0 bases lay outside the gene matches. This CDR3 region has 14 residues. CDR3 nucleotide sequence: TGTGCCACCAGCAGAGGACTAGCGGAAGAGACCCAGTACTTC. This codes for CATSRGLAEETQYF.

This clonotype was recorded many times. The rearrangement joins TRBV20-1 to TRBJ1-4, with a weak D call TRBD1 (6 bases). Germline V lookup: CDR1 DFQATT, CDR2 SNEGSKA (reference sequence). This CDR3 comprises 15 residues. V lost 2 bases to trimming and J lost 4 bases, with 14 bases between them. The CDR3 DNA is TGCAGTGCTAGAAAACAGGGAGTCGGTAATGAAAAACTGTTTTTT. This codes for CSARKQGVGNEKLFF.

This clonotype has a count of ten or more. The chain joins TRBV7-9 to TRBJ1-1; D call uncertain. Germline CDR1 and CDR2: SEHNR and FQNEAQ (reference sequence). Trimming removed 0 bases at V and 4 bases at J, with 9 bases between. This CDR3 is built from 14 residues. DNA of the CDR3: TGTGCCAGCAGCTTAGCGTCTGCGGGCACTGAAGCTTTCTTT. Encoded protein: CASSLASAGTEAFF.

This clonotype was recorded many times. The V call is TRBV5-1, the J call TRBJ1-1; D gene unclear. Germline CDR1 SGHRS, CDR2 YFSETQ. The CDR3 covers 14 residues. Trimming removed 3 bases at V and 3 bases at J, with 12 bases between. The CDR3 spells CASSWLGWDTEAFF. As DNA, the CDR3 is TGCGCCAGCAGCTGGCTAGGATGGGACACTGAAGCTTTCTTT.

This clonotype was observed at least ten times. The chain has TRBV5-4 and TRBJ2-3; D unclear. Per the germline V gene, CDR1 is SGHNT and CDR2 is YYREEE (reference sequence). V was pared by 0 bases and J by 2 bases, with 13 bases between. The CDR3 has 16 residues. The CDR3 protein is CASSLDSHRTTDTQYF. CDR3 bases: TGTGCCAGCAGCTTGGACTCCCATAGGACCACAGATACGCAGTATTTT.

The V and J genes are TRBV5-1 and TRBJ2-2; possibly TRBD2 for D (6 bases). CDR1 is SGHRS, CDR2 YFSETQ, per germline. V lost 6 bases, J lost 3 bases, and 21 bases lay in between. The CDR3 has 17 amino acids. The CDR3 loop is CASTITSGQSYTGELFF. CDR3 DNA sequence: TGCGCCAGCACCATTACGAGCGGGCAAAGCTACACCGGGGAGCTGTTTTTT.

This clonotype was recorded many times. The gene calls are TRBV6-2 or TRBV6-3 and TRBJ2-7; TRBD2 agrees at 7 bases. Germline loops: CDR1 MNHEY, CDR2 SVGEGT. The CDR3 has 12 residues. CDR3 DNA: TGTGCGAGTCTAGCGGAATCTCGGGAGCAGTACTTC. It is translated as CASLAESREQYF.

This clonotype has a count of ten or more. This chain links TRBV29-1 with TRBJ2-7; 7 bases align to TRBD1. The CDR3 runs to 13 residues. V was pared by 5 bases and J by 1 base, with 5 bases of the junction left unmatched. Germline V gene lookup returns CDR1 SQVTM and CDR2 ANQGSEA. This CDR3 is CSVLRDRSYEQYF. The CDR3, as DNA: TGCAGCGTTCTCCGGGACAGATCCTACGAGCAGTACTTC.

This clonotype has ten or more counts. This chain links TRBV29-1 with TRBJ2-7; 8 bases are a match to TRBD2. Germline lookup yields CDR1 SQVTM and CDR2 ANQGSEA. The CDR3 is made up of 13 amino acids. V lost 4 bases to trimming and J lost 5 bases; unmatched junction nucleotides: 7. The CDR3 nucleotides read TGCAGCGTTGGACCGGGAGGGGACCACGAGCAGTACTTC. Translated: CSVGPGGDHEQYF.

At least ten counts were recorded for this clonotype. V is TRBV7-3 and J is TRBJ2-1; 8 bases fit TRBD2. Trimming took 1 base from V and 10 from J; bases not matched to a gene: 12. This CDR3 is 16 amino acids long. Per the germline V gene, CDR1 is SGHTA and CDR2 is FQGTGA. The CDR3 loop reads CASSLMATSVLQEQFF. Here the CDR3 DNA reads TGTGCCAGCAGCTTAATGGCGACTAGCGTCCTTCAGGAGCAGTTCTTC.